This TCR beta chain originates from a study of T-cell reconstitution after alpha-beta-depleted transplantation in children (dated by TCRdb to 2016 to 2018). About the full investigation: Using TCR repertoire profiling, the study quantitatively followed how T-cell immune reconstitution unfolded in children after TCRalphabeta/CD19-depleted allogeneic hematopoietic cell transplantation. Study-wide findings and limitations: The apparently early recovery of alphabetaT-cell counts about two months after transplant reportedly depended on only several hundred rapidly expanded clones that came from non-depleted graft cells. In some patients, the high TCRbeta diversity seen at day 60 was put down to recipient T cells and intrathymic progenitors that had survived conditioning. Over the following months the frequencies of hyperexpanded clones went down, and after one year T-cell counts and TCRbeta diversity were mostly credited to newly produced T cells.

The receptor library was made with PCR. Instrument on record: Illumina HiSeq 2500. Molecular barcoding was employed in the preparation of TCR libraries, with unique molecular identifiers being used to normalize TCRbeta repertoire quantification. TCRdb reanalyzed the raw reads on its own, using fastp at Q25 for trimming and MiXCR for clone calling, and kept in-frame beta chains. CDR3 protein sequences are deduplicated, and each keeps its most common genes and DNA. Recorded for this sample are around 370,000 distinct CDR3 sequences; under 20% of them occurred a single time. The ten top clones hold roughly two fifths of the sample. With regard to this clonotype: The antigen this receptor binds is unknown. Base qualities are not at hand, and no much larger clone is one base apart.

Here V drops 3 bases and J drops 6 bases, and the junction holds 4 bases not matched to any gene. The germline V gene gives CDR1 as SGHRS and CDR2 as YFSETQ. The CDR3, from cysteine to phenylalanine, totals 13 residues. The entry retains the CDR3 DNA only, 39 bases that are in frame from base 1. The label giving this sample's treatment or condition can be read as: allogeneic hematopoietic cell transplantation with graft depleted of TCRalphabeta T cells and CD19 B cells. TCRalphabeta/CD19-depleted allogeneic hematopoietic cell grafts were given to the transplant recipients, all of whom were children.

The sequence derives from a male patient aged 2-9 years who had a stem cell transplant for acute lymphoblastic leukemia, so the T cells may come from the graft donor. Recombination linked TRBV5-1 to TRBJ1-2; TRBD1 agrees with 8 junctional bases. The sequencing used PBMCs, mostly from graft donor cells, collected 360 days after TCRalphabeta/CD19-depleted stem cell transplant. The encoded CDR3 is CASSSTGGDGYTF. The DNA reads TGCGCCAGCAGCTCCACAGGGGGGGATGGCTACACCTTC.